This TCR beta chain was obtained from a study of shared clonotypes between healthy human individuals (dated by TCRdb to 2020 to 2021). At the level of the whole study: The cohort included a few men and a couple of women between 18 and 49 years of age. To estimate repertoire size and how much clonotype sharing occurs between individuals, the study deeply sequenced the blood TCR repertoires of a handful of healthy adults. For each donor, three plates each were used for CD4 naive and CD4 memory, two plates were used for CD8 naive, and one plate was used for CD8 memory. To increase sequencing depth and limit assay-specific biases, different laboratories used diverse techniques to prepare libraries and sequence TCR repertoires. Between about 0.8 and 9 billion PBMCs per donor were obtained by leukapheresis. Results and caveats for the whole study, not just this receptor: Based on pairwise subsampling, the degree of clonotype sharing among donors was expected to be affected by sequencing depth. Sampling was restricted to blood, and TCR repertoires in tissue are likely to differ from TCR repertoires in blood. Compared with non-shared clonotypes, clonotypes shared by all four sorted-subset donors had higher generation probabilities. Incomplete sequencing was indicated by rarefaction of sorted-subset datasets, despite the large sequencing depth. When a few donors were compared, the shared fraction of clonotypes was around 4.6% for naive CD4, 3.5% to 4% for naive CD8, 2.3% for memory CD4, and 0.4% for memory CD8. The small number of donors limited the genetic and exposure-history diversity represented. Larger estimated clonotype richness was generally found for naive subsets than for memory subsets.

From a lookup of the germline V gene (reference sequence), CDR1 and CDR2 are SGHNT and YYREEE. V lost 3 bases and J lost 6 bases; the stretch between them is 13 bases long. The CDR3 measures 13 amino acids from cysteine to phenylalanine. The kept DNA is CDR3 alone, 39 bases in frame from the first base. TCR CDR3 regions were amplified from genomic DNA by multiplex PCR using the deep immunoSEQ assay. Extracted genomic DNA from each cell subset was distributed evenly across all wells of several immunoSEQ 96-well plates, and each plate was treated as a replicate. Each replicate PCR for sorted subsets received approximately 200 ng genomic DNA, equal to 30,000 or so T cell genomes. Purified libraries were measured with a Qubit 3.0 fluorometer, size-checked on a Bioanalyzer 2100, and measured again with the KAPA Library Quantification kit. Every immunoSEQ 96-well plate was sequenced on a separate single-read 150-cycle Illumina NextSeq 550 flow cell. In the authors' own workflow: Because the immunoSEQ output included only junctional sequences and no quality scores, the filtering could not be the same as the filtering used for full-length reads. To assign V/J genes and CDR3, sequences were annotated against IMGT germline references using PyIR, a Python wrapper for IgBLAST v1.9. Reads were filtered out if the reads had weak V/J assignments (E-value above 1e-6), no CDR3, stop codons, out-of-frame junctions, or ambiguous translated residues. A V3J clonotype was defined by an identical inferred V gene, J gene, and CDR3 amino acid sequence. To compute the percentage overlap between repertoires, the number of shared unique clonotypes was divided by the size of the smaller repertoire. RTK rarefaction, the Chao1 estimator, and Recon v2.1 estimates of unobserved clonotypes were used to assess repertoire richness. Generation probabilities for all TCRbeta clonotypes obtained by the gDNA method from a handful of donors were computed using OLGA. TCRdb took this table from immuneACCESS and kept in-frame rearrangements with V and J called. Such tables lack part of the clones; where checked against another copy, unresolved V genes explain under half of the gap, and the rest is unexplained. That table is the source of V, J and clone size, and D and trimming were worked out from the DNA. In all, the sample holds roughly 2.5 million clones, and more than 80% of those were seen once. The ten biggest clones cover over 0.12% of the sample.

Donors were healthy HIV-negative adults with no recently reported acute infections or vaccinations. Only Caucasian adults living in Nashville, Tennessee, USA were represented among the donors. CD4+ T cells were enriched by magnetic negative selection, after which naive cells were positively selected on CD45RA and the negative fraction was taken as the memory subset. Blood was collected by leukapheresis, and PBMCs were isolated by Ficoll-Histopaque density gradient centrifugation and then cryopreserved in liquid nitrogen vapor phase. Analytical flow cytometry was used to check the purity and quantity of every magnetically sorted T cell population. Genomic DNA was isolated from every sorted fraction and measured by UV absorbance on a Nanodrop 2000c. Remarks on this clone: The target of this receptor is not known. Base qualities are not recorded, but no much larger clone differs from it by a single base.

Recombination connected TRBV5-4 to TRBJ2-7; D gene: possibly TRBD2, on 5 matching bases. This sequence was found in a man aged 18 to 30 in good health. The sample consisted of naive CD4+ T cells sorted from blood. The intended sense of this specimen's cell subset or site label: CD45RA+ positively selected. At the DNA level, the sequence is TGTGCCAGCAGCTCCTTTGTTCGGGGCGAGCAGTACTTC. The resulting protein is CASSSFVRGEQYF.